This T cell receptor beta chain was documented in a study of T-cell reconstitution after alpha-beta-depleted transplantation in children. Using unique molecular identifiers, the investigators prepared the TCRbeta library. TCRdb re-analysed the PCR reads in MiXCR, keeping a single row per CDR3 protein. The sample contains a few hundred thousand distinct CDR3 sequences, around 25% of which appear only once. V lost 5 bases, J lost 4 bases, and 12 bases stayed unmatched. The V gene's germline CDR1 is SGHTA and CDR2 FQGNSA. This CDR3 spans 17 amino acids. Source: PBMCs, mostly from graft donor cells, taken 180 days after TCRalphabeta/CD19-depleted stem cell transplant. The chain recombines TRBV7-2 with TRBJ2-5; 11 bases map to TRBD2. This TCR was recovered from a male patient under 18 who had a stem cell transplant for acute lymphoblastic leukemia, so the T cells may come from the graft donor. This chain's CDR3 is CASSPAPTSGRAETQYF. The CDR3 DNA is TGTGCCAGCAGCCCCGCCCCCACTAGCGGGAGAGCAGAGACCCAGTACTTC.